These T cell receptor beta chains were read from a single sample in a study of T-cell memory formation after mild COVID-19. TCRdb itself ran the 5' RACE reads through MiXCR, one entry per CDR3 protein. The sample lists 200,000 or so distinct CDR3 sequences, around 18% occurring once. Sequencing was performed on PBMCs or a T cell subset sorted from them (not recorded which). The source of these receptors is an adult woman who had mild COVID-19 (a few samples of this study predate the infection). Cell type and time point are not known. The CDR3 runs from the conserved cysteine through the conserved F or W. D genes are given only for firm matches. Only part of the rows carry a size: once, few, many, or a class if the clone is expanded.

D gene,V gene,clone size,J gene,CDR3 DNA,CDR3 protein
TRBD2,TRBV12-3/TRBV12-4,few,TRBJ2-7,TGTGCCAGCAGTCCCCGGCGGGAGTACGAGCAGTACTTC,CASSPRREYEQYF
TRBD1,TRBV7-9,NA,TRBJ2-7,TGTGCCAGCAGCTTAAGGGGCAGGGGGTACGAGCATTACTTC,CASSLRGRGYEHYF
TRBD1,TRBV12-3/TRBV12-4,NA,TRBJ1-5,TGTGCCAGCAGTTTAGCCAGGGGGTCCTTCGGGCCCCAGCATTTT,CASSLARGSFGPQHF
TRBD2,TRBV7-2,many,TRBJ2-1,TGTGCCAGCAAGGGGACTAGCGGGTACAATGAGCAGTTCTTC,CASKGTSGYNEQFF
NA,TRBV12-3/TRBV12-4,NA,TRBJ1-1,TGTGCCAGCAGTTTTGCTCGGAACACTGAAGCTTTCTTT,CASSFARNTEAFF
NA,TRBV12-3/TRBV12-4,NA,TRBJ2-3,TGTGCCAGCAGTTTAGGACAACAGACTCCTAGCACAGATACGCAGTATTTT,CASSLGQQTPSTDTQYF
NA,TRBV6-5,few,TRBJ1-1,TGTGCCAGCAGTCGGGACGTGGAGGCAACTTTCTTT,CASSRDVEATFF
TRBD1,TRBV20-1,NA,TRBJ1-2,TGCAGTGCTAGGGACAGGGGGCTCTATGGCTACACCTTC,CSARDRGLYGYTF
TRBD2,TRBV7-9,few,TRBJ2-3,TGTGCCGGACTGAGCGGGAGGGCCCCAACAGATACGCAGTATTTT,CAGLSGRAPTDTQYF
NA,TRBV20-1,NA,TRBJ1-2,TGCAGTGCTAGAGGAGGTGGGACCGGGGTGTACTATGGCTACACCTTC,CSARGGGTGVYYGYTF
NA,TRBV5-1,NA,TRBJ2-7,TGCGCCAGCAGCTTGGGAGCGGGACAGAGCTCCTACGAGCAGTACTTC,CASSLGAGQSSYEQYF
NA,TRBV6-5,NA,TRBJ2-7,TGTGCCAGCAGCCGAAATACCTACGAGCAGTACTTC,CASSRNTYEQYF
TRBD1,TRBV9,few,TRBJ2-3,TGTGCCAGCAGCCCCACGTTAGAGGGGGCATGGGGAACAGATACGCAGTATTTT,CASSPTLEGAWGTDTQYF
NA,TRBV11-2,NA,TRBJ1-1,TGTGCCAGCAGCTTCAGCTCAGCACCTGAAGCTTTCTTT,CASSFSSAPEAFF
NA,TRBV20-1,many,TRBJ1-5,TGCAGTGCTAGGGCGAGACAGTGGGATCAGCCCCAGCATTTT,CSARARQWDQPQHF
NA,TRBV20-1,NA,TRBJ2-7,TGCAGTGCTAGATCCCCTTCGCCGGGCTCCCAGAGGTACGAGCAGTACTTC,CSARSPSPGSQRYEQYF
NA,TRBV11-1,few,TRBJ2-1,TGTGCCAGCAGCTCTCGGGACGGGACCTACAATGAGCAGTTCTTC,CASSSRDGTYNEQFF
TRBD1,TRBV6-5,few,TRBJ2-1,TGTGCCAGCAGCCCTTTCGCCGGGACAGGCAACAATGAGCAGTTCTTC,CASSPFAGTGNNEQFF